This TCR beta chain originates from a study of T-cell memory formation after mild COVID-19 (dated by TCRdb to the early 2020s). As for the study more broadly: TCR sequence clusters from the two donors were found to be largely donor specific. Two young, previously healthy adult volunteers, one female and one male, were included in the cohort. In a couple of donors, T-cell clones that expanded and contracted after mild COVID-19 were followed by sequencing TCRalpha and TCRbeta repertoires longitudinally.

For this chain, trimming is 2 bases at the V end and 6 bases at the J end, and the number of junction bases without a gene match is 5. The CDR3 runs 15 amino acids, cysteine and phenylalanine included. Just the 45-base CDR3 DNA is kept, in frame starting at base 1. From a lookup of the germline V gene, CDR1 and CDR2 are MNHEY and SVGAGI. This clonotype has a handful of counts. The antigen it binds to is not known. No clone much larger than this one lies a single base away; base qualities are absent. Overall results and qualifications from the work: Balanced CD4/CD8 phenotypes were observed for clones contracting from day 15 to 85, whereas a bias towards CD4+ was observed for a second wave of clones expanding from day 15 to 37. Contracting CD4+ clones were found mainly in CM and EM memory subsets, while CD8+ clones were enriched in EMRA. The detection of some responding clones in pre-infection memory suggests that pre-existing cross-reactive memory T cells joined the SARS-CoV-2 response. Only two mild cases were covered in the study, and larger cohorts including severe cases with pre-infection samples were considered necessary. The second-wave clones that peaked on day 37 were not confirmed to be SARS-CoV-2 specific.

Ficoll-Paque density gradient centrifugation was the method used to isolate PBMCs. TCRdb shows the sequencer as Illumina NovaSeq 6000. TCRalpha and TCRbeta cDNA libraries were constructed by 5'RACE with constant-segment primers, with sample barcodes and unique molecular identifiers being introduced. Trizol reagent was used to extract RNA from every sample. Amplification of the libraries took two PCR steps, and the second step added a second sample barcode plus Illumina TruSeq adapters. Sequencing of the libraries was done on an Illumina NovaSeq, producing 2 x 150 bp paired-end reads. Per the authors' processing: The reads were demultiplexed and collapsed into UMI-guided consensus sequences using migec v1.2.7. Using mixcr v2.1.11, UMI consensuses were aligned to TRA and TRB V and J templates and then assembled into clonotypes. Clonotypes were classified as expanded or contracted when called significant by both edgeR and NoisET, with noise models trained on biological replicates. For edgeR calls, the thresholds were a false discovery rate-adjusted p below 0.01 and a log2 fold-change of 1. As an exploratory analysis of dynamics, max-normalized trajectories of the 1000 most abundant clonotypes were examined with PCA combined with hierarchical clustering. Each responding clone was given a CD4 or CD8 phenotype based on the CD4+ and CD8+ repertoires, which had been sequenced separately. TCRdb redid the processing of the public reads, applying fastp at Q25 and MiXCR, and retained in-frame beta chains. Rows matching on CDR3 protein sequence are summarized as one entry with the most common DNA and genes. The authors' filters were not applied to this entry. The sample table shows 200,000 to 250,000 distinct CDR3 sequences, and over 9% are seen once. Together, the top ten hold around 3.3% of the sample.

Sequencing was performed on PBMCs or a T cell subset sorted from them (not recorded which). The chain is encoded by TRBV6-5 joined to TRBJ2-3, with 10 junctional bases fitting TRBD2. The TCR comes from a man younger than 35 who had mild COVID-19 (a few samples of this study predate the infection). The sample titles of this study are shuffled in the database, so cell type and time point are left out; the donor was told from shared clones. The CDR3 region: CASSYERGGPDTQYF. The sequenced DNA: TGTGCCAGCAGTTACGAGCGGGGGGGCCCCGATACGCAGTATTTT.